Listed here are 8 T cell receptor beta chains from one sample, sequenced in a study of breast tumors, draining lymph nodes, adjacent tissues. TCRdb reprocessed the multiplex PCR reads via MiXCR and lists one record per CDR3 protein. The profile covers about 300,000 distinct CDR3 sequences, with 30% to 35% appearing a single time and 0.85% to 1.3% taken by the ten largest. The lymph nodes were axillary draining lymph nodes from breast cancer patients. Source material: axillary lymph node tissue. These receptors came from a female donor with breast cancer. Some clones in this sample may be carry-over from other donors' samples.

In this sample, this clonotype turned up once. The chain combines TRBV20-1 with TRBJ2-1, with D hard to call. From germline, CDR1 is DFQATT and CDR2 SNEGSKA (reference sequence). The CDR3 runs to 13 residues. Trimming removed 5 bases from V and 1 base from J, with 9 bases in between. CDR3 amino acids: CSAPSESYNEQFF. The CDR3 DNA sequence: TGCAGTGCTCCGTCTGAATCCTACAATGAGCAGTTCTTC.

The chain combines TRBV9 with TRBJ1-2; TRBD1 agrees at 9 bases. CDR1 and CDR2 from the germline V gene are SGDLS and YYNGEE. The J segment lost 5 bases and the V segment lost 0 bases, leaving 14 bases of the junction unmatched. The CDR3 has 18 amino acids. The CDR3 region has the DNA TGTGCCAGCAGCGTAGGCCTGGCCGGGACAGGGTTGGGATATGGCTACACCTTC. Translation: CASSVGLAGTGLGYGYTF.

In the case of this clonotype: With a much larger clone just one base away, this may be a read error. The chain links TRBV6-1 to TRBJ1-6; D is perhaps TRBD1 (6 bases). The CDR3 sequence is 14 residues long. The germline V gene has CDR1 MNHNS and CDR2 SASEGT. The germline V and J ends were trimmed by 11 bases and 8 bases, with 19 bases remaining between them. The chain's CDR3 is CAETAGTSYSPLHF. CDR3 in DNA: TGTGCCGAGACTGCCGGGACAAGTTATTCACCCCTCCACTTT.

This clonotype was observed at least ten times. The V call is TRBV5-4, the J call TRBJ2-2; D tentatively reads TRBD1 or TRBD2 (5 bases each). Germline assignment: CDR1 SGHNT and CDR2 YYREEE (reference sequence). The V gene lost 0 bases and the J gene lost 7 bases, with 13 bases spanning the gap. The CDR3 spans 15 residues. CDR3 sequence reads: CASSLGDRTYGELFF. CDR3 nucleotide sequence: TGTGCCAGCAGCTTGGGGGACCGGACGTACGGGGAGCTGTTTTTT.

This chain uses TRBV9 with TRBJ1-2, with D uncertain. The CDR3 has 13 residues. The germline CDR1 and CDR2 sequences are SGDLS and YYNGEE. V dropped 0 bases and J dropped 12 bases, with 15 bases sitting between them. The CDR3 sequence is CASSVGRGPGNTF. The DNA of the CDR3 is TGTGCCAGCAGCGTAGGGAGAGGCCCTGGAAACACCTTC.

This rearrangement joins TRBV15 to TRBJ2-3; D is perhaps TRBD1 or TRBD2 (6 bases each). The germline V gene has CDR1 LNHNV and CDR2 YYDKDF (reference sequence). The V end lost 1 base, the J end lost 3 bases, and 11 bases lay between the germline ends. The CDR3 contains 15 residues. The CDR3, as DNA: TGTGCCACCAGCAGAGCACTAGGGGGGACAGATACGCAGTATTTT. This encodes CATSRALGGTDTQYF.

Regarding this clonotype: A read error may explain this, as a much larger clone is one base away. The chain carries TRBV20-1 and TRBJ2-1; D possibly uses TRBD1 or TRBD2 (6 bases each). Trimming took 5 bases from V and 15 from J, leaving 20 bases between them. Germline V CDR1 and CDR2: DFQATT, SNEGSKA (reference sequence). This CDR3 comprises 12 residues. The CDR3 sequence is CSASSGGYVAFF. The CDR3 DNA reads TGCAGTGCTTCCTCCGGGGGCTACGTAGCGTTCTTC.

There are many counts of this clonotype. This rearrangement joins TRBV7-9 to TRBJ1-2; TRBD1 is a possible D gene (6 bases). CDR3 size: 13 residues. Trimming took off 3 bases at V and 6 bases at J, with 11 bases between the two ends. Germline lookup yields CDR1 SEHNR and CDR2 FQNEAQ (reference sequence). The CDR3 here is CASSFLQGHGYTF. CDR3 coding DNA: TGTGCCAGCAGCTTTTTACAGGGCCATGGCTACACCTTC.